This TCR beta chain emerged from a study of spatial heterogeneity in lung cancer. Across the whole study: The mean occurrence of each unique TCR and UMI combination in raw reads exceeded ten.

Germline V gene data show CDR1 as SEHNR and CDR2 as FQNEAQ (reference sequence). V was pared by 5 bases and J by 8 bases, with 19 bases between. This CDR3 contains 15 residues. This clonotype came up many times. Time point reported: sample taken at primary tumor resection. Samples came from 72 TRACERx patients with untreated early-stage lung cancer. Whole RNA, which was extracted from tumor, nontumor lung tissue or frozen PBMC, was sequenced without any cell sorting. In TCRdb, the 5' RACE reads were re-called with MiXCR into one record per CDR3 protein. Of around 41,000 distinct CDR3 sequences detected, 6.5% to 7% appear once; the ten largest clones hold 35% to 55%.

Source: PBMCs, taken at surgery. The origin of this receptor is a female donor with early-stage non-small cell lung cancer. This sequence joins TRBV7-9 and TRBJ2-1; D is possibly TRBD2 (6 bases). CDR3 bases: TGTGCCAGCAGCCTCCTCGGAGGGGTGATAGATGAGCAGTTCTTC. Its protein product is CASSLLGGVIDEQFF.